The TCR beta chain described here comes from a study of T cell responses to AZD1222 COVID-19 vaccine. General observations from the study: At baseline, seropositivity was found in only a handful of AZD1222 recipients.

Method: immunoSEQ multiplex PCR; TCRdb's copy keeps in-frame clones and lacks some. This table holds roughly 50,000 clones, 70% to 90% found once. This CDR3 is 15 amino acids long. V gave up 3 bases and J gave up 3 bases; unmatched junction bases: 5. Germline CDR1 MNHEY, CDR2 SMNVEV (reference sequence). About this clone itself: The antigen remains undetermined.

The source material was peripheral blood, sampled on day 0 of AZD1222 vaccination. The source of this sequence is an adult in good health. The V and J genes are TRBV27 and TRBJ2-1; 7 nucleotides agree with TRBD1. This CDR3 reads CASSLSRDSYNEQFF. DNA for the CDR3: TGTGCCAGCAGTTTGTCCCGGGACAGCTACAATGAGCAGTTCTTC.